Following are 7 T cell receptor beta chains from one sample sequenced in a study of human T cells and chemical hapten exposure. Time point noted: patch test 3, about 24 weeks after DPC sensitization. Treatment: therapeutic diphenylcyclopropenone sensitization with weekly scalp DPC. TCRdb re-analysed the RACE reads in MiXCR, keeping a single row per CDR3 protein. The data contain about 82,000 distinct CDR3 sequences, 10% to 15% of them singletons. Sequencing used whole blood, obtained in connection with sensitization to the hapten diphenylcyclopropenone (DPC). Receptor source: a woman between 50 and 59 years old with alopecia areata. Some clones in this sample may be carry-over from other donors' samples.

This chain joins TRBV5-6 and TRBJ2-7; TRBD2 matches at 7 bases. The germline CDR1 and CDR2 sequences are SGHDT and YYEEEE. The V segment lost 4 bases and the J segment 6 bases; nucleotides outside the gene matches: 4. The CDR3 consists of 12 residues. The CDR3, as DNA: TGTGCCAGCAGCGGATGGGGGGGCGAGCAGTACTTC. It encodes CASSGWGGEQYF.

This clonotype was seen at least ten times. The chain is built from TRBV6-1 and TRBJ2-4, with 11 nucleotides matching TRBD1. J gave up 8 bases and V 11 bases, and 2 bases lay outside the gene matches. The CDR3 runs 11 residues. Germline-derived CDR1 and CDR2 are MNHNS and SASEGT. The CDR3 nucleotides read TGTGCCGGGGGACAGGGGGACATTCAGTACTTC. Its translation is CAGGQGDIQYF.

This clonotype was detected ten times or more. This chain joins TRBV19 and TRBJ1-2; 7 bases match TRBD1. The CDR3 is made up of 15 amino acids. Trimming at V came to 3 bases and at J to 2 bases, leaving 6 bases not matched to a gene. From germline, CDR1 is LNHDA and CDR2 SQIVND (reference sequence). The DNA for the CDR3 is TGTGCCAGTAGTATCCGGGACAGACAAAACTATGGCTACACCTTC. This encodes CASSIRDRQNYGYTF.

The V call is TRBV6-6, the J call TRBJ2-2; no clear D gene. Trimming shortened V by 11 bases and J by 1 base, and 17 bases separated the two germline ends. The CDR3 contains 15 residues. Germline V lookup: CDR1 MNHNY, CDR2 SVGAGI (reference sequence). CDR3 region: CAFSARALNTGELFF. The CDR3 nucleotides read TGTGCCTTCTCCGCAAGAGCTTTGAACACCGGGGAGCTGTTTTTT.

This rearrangement joins TRBV4-2 to TRBJ2-1; 16 bases map to TRBD2. The CDR3 sequence is 19 residues long. Looked up from germline, CDR1 is LGHNA and CDR2 is YNFKEQ. V shed 3 bases and J 7 bases; nucleotides not matched to a gene: 12. CDR3 DNA: TGTGCCAGCAGCCATTCCCCCCGGGGACTAGCGGGAGGGAGGAATGAGCAGTTCTTC. Translated, it gives CASSHSPRGLAGGRNEQFF.

This clonotype was found many times. V and J are TRBV12-3 or TRBV12-4 and TRBJ2-4; maybe TRBD2 (6 bases). The length of the CDR3 is 11 residues. Trimming removed 6 bases from V and 6 bases from J, with 6 bases in between. The CDR3 protein is CASRGGNIQYF. The DNA for the CDR3 is TGTGCCAGCAGGGGGGGAAACATTCAGTACTTC.

This chain joins TRBV7-8 and TRBJ2-3; perhaps TRBD2 as D (6 bases). The V gene lost 7 bases and the J gene lost 4 bases, with 21 bases spanning the gap. CDR1 is SGHVS and CDR2 is FQNEAQ in the germline V gene. The length of the CDR3 is 16 residues. This CDR3 is CASTWNGGTLADTQYF. CDR3 nucleotides: TGTGCCAGCACCTGGAATGGCGGGACCCTCGCAGATACGCAGTATTTT.